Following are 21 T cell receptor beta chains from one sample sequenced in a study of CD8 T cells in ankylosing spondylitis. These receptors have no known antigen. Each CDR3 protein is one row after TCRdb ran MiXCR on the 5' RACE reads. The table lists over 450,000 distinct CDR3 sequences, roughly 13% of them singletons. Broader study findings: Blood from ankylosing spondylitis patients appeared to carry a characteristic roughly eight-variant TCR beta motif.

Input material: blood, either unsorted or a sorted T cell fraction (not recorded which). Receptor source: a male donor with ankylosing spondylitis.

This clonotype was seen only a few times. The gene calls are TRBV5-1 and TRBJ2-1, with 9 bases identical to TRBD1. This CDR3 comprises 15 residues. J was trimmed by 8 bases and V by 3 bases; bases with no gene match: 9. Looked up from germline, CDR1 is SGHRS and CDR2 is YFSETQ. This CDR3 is CASSSPGQGVHEQFF. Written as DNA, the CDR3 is TGCGCCAGCAGCTCACCGGGACAGGGTGTACATGAGCAGTTCTTC.

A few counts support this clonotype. Here the CDR3 DNA reads TGTGCCAGCAGCCCACCACAAGCTGAAGCTTTCTTT. Translation: CASSPPQAEAFF. The rearrangement links TRBV7-9 to TRBJ1-1, with D unresolved. CDR1 is SEHNR, CDR2 FQNEAQ, per germline (reference sequence). The germline V and J ends were trimmed by 5 bases and 6 bases, with 10 bases remaining between them. This CDR3 comprises 12 residues.

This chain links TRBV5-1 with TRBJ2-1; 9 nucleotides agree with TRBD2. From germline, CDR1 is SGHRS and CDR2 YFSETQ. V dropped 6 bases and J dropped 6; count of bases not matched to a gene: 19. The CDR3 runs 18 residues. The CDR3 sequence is CASIGGIQAGGILNEQFF. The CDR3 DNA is TGCGCCAGCATAGGCGGTATCCAAGCGGGAGGTATTCTCAATGAGCAGTTCTTC.

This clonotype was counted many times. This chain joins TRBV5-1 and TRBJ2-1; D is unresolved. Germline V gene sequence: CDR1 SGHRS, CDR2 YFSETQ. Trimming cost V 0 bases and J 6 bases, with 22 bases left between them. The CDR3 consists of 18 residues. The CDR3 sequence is CASSLARNGPLAANEQFF. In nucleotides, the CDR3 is TGCGCCAGCAGCTTGGCGCGGAACGGACCCCTCGCCGCCAATGAGCAGTTCTTC.

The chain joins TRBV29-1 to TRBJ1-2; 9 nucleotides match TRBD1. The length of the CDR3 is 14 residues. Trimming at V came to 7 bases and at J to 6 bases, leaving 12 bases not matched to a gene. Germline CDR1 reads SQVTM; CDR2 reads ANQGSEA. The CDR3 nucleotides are TGCAGCGCGGTGGGGGACAGGGCCTATGATGGCTACACCTTC. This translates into CSAVGDRAYDGYTF.

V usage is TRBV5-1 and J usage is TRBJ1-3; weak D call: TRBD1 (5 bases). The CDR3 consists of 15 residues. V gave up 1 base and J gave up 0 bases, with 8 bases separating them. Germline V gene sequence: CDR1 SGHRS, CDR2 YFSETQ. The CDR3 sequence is CASSLQTASGNTIYF. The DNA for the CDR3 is TGCGCCAGCAGCTTGCAGACAGCCTCTGGAAACACCATATATTTT.

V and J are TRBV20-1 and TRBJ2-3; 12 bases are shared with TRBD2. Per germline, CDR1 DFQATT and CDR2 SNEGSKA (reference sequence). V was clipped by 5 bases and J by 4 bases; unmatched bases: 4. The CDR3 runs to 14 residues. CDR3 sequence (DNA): TGCAGTGCTTGGACTAGCGGGAACGCAGATACGCAGTATTTT. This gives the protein CSAWTSGNADTQYF.

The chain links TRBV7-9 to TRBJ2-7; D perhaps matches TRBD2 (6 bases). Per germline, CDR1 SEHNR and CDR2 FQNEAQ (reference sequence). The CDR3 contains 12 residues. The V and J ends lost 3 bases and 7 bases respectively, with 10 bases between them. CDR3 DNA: TGTGCCAGCAGCTTCGGGAGTGAAGAGCAGTACGTC. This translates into CASSFGSEEQYV.

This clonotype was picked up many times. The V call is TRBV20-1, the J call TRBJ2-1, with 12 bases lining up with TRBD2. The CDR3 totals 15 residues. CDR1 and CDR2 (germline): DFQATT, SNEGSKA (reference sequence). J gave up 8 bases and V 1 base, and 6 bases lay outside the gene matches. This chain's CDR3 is CSARVSSGRADEQFF. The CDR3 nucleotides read TGCAGTGCTAGAGTCTCTAGCGGGAGGGCCGATGAGCAGTTCTTC.

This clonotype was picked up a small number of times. In DNA form, the CDR3 reads TGTGCCAGCAGCTTAGCAGGGGTGGACTATGGCTACACCTTC. As protein: CASSLAGVDYGYTF. This chain joins TRBV7-9 and TRBJ1-2; D is possibly TRBD1 (5 bases). Germline V gene data show CDR1 as SEHNR and CDR2 as FQNEAQ (reference sequence). The CDR3 has 14 amino acids. Trimming shortened V by 0 bases and J by 3 bases, and 8 bases separated the two germline ends.

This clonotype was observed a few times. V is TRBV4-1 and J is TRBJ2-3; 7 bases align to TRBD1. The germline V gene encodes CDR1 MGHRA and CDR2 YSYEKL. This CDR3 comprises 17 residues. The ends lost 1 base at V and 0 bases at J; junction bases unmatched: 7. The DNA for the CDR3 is TGCGCCAGCAGCCAAGTGAGGACAGGCCACAGCACAGATACGCAGTATTTT. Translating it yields CASSQVRTGHSTDTQYF.

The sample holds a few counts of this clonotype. The CDR3 DNA reads TGCAGTGCTTCGGACAGTTCGGGTCTGGATGAGCAGTTCTTC. Its protein product is CSASDSSGLDEQFF. The rearrangement uses TRBV20-1 and TRBJ2-1; possibly TRBD1 for D (6 bases). Germline loops: CDR1 DFQATT, CDR2 SNEGSKA (reference sequence). V lost 5 bases and J 8 bases, leaving 19 bases between the germline ends. The CDR3 is 14 amino acids.

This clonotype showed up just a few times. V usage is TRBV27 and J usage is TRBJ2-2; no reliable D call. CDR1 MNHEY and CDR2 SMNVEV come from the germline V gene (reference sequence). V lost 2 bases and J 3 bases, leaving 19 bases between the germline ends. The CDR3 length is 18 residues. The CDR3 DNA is TGTGCCAGCAGTTTACGCCCTGACTGGGATTGGGACACCGGGGAGCTGTTTTTT. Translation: CASSLRPDWDWDTGELFF.

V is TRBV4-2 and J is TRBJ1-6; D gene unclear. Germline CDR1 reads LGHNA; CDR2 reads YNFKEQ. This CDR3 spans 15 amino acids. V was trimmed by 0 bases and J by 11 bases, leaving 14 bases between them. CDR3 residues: CASSQEVEASTPLHF. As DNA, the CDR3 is TGTGCCAGCAGCCAAGAGGTGGAGGCTAGTACACCCCTCCACTTT.

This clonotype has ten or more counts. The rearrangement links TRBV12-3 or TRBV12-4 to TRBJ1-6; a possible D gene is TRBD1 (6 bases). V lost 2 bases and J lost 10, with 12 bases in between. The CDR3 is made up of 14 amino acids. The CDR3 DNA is TGTGCCAGCAGTTTAACAGGGCCGGACTCACCCCTCCACTTT. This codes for CASSLTGPDSPLHF.

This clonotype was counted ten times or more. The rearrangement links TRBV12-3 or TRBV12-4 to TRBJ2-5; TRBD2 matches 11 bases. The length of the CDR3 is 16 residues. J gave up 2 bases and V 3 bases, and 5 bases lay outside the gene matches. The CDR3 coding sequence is TGTGCCAGCAGTTTCGGGGCTAGCGGGGGGCAAGAGACCCAGTACTTC. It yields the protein CASSFGASGGQETQYF.

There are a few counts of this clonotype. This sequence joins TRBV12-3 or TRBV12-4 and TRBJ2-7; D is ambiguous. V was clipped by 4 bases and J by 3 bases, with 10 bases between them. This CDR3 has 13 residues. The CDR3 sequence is CASSWERNYEQYV. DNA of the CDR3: TGTGCCAGCAGTTGGGAAAGGAACTACGAGCAGTACGTC.

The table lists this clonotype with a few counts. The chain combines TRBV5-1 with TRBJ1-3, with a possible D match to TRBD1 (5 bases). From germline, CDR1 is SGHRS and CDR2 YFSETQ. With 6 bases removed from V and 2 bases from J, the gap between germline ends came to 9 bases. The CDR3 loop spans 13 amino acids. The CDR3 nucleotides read TGCGCCAGCACGGGGGAACCTGGAAACACCATATATTTT. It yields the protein CASTGEPGNTIYF.

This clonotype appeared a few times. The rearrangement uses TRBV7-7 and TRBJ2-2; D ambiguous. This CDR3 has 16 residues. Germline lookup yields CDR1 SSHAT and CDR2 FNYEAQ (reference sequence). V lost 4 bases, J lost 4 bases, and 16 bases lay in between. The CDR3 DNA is TGTGCCAGCAGCTCCACGGGCAGGCCTGCCACCGGGGAGCTGTTTTTT. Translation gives CASSSTGRPATGELFF.

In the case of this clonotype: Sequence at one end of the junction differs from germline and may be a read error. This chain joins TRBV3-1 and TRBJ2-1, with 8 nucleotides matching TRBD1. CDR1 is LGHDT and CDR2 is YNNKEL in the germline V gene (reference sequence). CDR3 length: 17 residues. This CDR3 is CACSQVVDRGPYNEQFF. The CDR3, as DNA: TGTGCCTGCAGCCAAGTGGTAGACAGGGGCCCCTACAATGAGCAGTTCTTC.

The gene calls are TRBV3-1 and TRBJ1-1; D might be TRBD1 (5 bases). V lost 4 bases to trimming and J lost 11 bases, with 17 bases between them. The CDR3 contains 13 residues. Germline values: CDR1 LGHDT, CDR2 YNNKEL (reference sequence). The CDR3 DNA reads TGTGCCAGCAGCCCAGGGTCCGGGGAGAAGGCTTTCTTT. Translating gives CASSPGSGEKAFF.